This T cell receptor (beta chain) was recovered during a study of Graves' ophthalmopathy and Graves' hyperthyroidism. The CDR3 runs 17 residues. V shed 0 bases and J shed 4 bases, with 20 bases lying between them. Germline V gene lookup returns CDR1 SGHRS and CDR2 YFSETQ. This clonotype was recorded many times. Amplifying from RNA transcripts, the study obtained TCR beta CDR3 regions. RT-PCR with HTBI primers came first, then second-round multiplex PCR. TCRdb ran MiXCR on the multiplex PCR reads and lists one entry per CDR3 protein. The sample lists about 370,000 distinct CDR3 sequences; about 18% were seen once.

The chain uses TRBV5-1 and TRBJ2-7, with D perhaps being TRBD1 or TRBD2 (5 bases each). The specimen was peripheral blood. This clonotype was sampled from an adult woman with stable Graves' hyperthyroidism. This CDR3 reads CASSLGLTGTFGYEQYF. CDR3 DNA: TGCGCCAGCAGCTTGGGACTAACGGGGACCTTTGGGTACGAGCAGTACTTC.